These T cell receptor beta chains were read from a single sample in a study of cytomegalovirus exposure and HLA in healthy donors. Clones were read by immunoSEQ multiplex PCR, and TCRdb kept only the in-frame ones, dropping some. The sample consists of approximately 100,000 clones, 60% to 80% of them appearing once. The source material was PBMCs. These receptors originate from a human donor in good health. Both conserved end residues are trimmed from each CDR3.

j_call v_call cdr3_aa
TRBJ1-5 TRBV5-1 ASSWGEGREPQH
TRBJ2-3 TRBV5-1 ASSPQSGRSRDTQY
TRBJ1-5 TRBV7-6 ASSLGTGNQPQH
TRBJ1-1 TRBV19 ASSIEKPYEAF
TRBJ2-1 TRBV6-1 ASSEQGYEQF
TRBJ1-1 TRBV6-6 ASSYSPGHNEAF
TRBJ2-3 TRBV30 AWRGAGVRDTQY
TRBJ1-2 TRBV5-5 ASSLGRGLDYGYT
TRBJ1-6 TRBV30 AWRIDRFNSPLH
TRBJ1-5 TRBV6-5 ASTDRVGQPQH
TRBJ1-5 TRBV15 ATSRDRTGGQPQH
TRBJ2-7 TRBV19 ASSIGDRSYEQY
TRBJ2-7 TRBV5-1 ASSLGDSRYYEQY
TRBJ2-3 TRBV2 ASSRRGRDTRRVSTDTQY
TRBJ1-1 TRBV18 ASSPAGTVNTEAF
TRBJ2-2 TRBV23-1 ATIRTGNGELF
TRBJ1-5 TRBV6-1 ASRLDRSSNQPQH
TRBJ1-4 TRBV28 ASSGGNEKLF
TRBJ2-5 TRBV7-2 ATDREGGGGPQY
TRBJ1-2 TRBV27 ASSLIFSVTANSYGYT
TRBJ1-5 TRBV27 ASSLGTGVGNQPQH
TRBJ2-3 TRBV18 ASSITTGPVTQY
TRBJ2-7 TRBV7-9 ASSLRGYEQY
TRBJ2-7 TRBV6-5 ASRTGGSYEQY
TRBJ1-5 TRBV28 ASSSRAGGKPQH
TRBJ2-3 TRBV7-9 ASSTSGGGDTQY
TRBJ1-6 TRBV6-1 ASRAAEGSFSPLH
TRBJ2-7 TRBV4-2 ASSQAGGGNYEQY
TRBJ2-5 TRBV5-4 ASSSSGGETQY
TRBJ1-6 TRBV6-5 ASSYSGGQGASPLH
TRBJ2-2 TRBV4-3 ASSQGRWGGRNTGELF
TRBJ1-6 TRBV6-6 ASTLTSSSPLH
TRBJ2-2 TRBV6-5 ASSYQGRNTGELF
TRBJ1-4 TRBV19 ASRRAGGDEKLF
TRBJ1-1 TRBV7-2 ASSLWTATRGTEAF
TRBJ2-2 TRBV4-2 ASSQSWGPGELF
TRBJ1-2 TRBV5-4 ASSPVWEGGYT
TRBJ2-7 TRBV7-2 ASSLTQGAGEQY
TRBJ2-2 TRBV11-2 ASSLALGGVVNTGELF
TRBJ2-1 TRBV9 ASSVQGNEQF
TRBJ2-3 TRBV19 ASSIDPGVSTDTQY
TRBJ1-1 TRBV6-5 ASSSYRGVSAF
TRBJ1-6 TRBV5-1 ASSSTADNSPLH
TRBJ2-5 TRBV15 ATSREGQFQETQY
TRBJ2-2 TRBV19 ASNPRTSGRGTGELF
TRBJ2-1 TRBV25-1 ATQRPGAYNEQF
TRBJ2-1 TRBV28 ASSWLGQGASWRGNSYNEQF
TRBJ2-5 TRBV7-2 ASSLSGTAQETQY
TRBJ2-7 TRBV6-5 ASSPRGTTYEQY
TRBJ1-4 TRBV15 ATSSSRETNEKLF